The 26 T cell receptor beta chains in this list originate from one sample, sequenced in a study of T cells in Graves' hyperthyroidism and ophthalmopathy. It was RNA transcripts that yielded the amplified TCR beta CDR3 regions. Initially, a first-round RT-PCR of the TCR CDR3 employed the HTBI primer set. One entry per CDR3 protein results from TCRdb running MiXCR on the multiplex PCR reads. The sample contains 700,000 or so distinct CDR3 sequences, 16% of which appear only once. Sequencing was done on a sample of blood. Receptors were obtained from a man aged 18 to 30 with Graves' hyperthyroidism.

This clonotype occurred a few times. CDR3 in amino acids: CASSLRPGQGPYNEQFF. The DNA of the CDR3 is TGTGCCAGCAGCTTAAGGCCGGGACAGGGGCCCTACAATGAGCAGTTCTTC. J is TRBJ2-1 and V is TRBV7-3; 10 bases fit TRBD1. Trimming at V came to 1 base and at J to 2 bases, leaving 5 bases not matched to a gene. Germline CDR1 is SGHTA and CDR2 is FQGTGA. The CDR3 spans 17 residues.

This clonotype was detected ten times or more. V is TRBV12-3 or TRBV12-4 and J is TRBJ2-3; 8 bases are shared with TRBD2. V gave up 6 bases and J gave up 7 bases; unmatched junction bases: 9. This CDR3 has 14 residues. Here the CDR3 reads CASSLSGSRNTQYF. The CDR3 DNA reads TGTGCCAGCAGCCTCAGCGGGAGCCGTAATACGCAGTATTTT.

The chain combines TRBV5-6 with TRBJ2-3, with 11 positions matching TRBD2. Germline V CDR1 and CDR2: SGHDT, YYEEEE. V lost 6 bases to trimming and J lost 2 bases; unmatched junction nucleotides: 5. This CDR3 contains 15 residues. CDR3 sequence: CASTLAGGFTDTQYF. The CDR3 nucleotides are TGTGCCAGCACCTTAGCGGGGGGGTTCACAGATACGCAGTATTTT.

The genes are TRBV15 and TRBJ1-2, with D tentatively TRBD1 (5 bases). Germline values: CDR1 LNHNV, CDR2 YYDKDF (reference sequence). Deletions cut 1 base from V and 4 bases from J, with 13 bases between. This CDR3 is 15 amino acids long. DNA for the CDR3: TGTGCCACCAGCAGAGGGGGACGAGGCCTCTATGGCTACACCTTC. This translates into CATSRGGRGLYGYTF.

Only a few counts were recorded for this clonotype. This chain connects TRBV28 to TRBJ1-5; tentative D call: TRBD1 (6 bases). CDR3 length: 16 residues. The V gene's germline CDR1 is MDHEN and CDR2 SYDVKM. Trimming removed 3 bases at V and 7 bases at J, with 19 bases between. The CDR3 reads CASSFRSVRGKQPQHF. The CDR3 coding sequence is TGTGCCAGCAGTTTTCGAAGTGTGAGGGGGAAACAGCCCCAGCATTTT.

This clonotype was detected ten times or more. This rearrangement joins TRBV6-2 or TRBV6-3 to TRBJ2-3, with 9 bases fitting TRBD1. The CDR3 runs 14 residues. The germline CDR1 and CDR2 sequences are MNHEY and SVGEGT. V was pared by 5 bases and J by 4 bases, with 4 bases of the junction left unmatched. The CDR3: CASSRDRAADTQYF. The CDR3 nucleotides read TGTGCCAGCAGTCGGGACAGGGCGGCAGATACGCAGTATTTT.

This clonotype was counted ten times or more. J is TRBJ2-7 and V is TRBV12-3 or TRBV12-4, with 11 bases lining up with TRBD2. CDR3 length equals 20 residues. V dropped 3 bases and J dropped 3; count of bases not matched to a gene: 19. CDR3 sequence: CASSLKGVQTLLAGGYEQYF. The CDR3 DNA sequence: TGTGCCAGCAGTTTGAAAGGGGTTCAAACTCTGCTAGCGGGAGGCTACGAGCAGTACTTC.

This chain joins TRBV9 and TRBJ2-1; D unclear. Per germline, CDR1 SGDLS and CDR2 YYNGEE. V was trimmed by 0 bases and J by 1 base, leaving 8 bases between them. The CDR3 is made up of 15 amino acids. CDR3 protein: CASSVVWASYNEQFF. The DNA for the CDR3 is TGTGCCAGCAGCGTAGTGTGGGCGTCCTACAATGAGCAGTTCTTC. Full variable domain (remainder filled in from reference TRBV9 and TRBJ2-1): DSGVTQTPKHLITATGQRVTLRCSPRSGDLSVYWYQQSLDQGLQFLIQYYNGEERAKGNILERFSAQQFPDLHSELNLSSLELGDSALYFCASSVVWASYNEQFFGPGTRLTVL.

This clonotype was picked up a small number of times. The V gene is TRBV12-5, the J gene TRBJ2-1; D not certain. This CDR3 spans 16 amino acids. Germline loops: CDR1 LGHNT, CDR2 FRNRAP. Trimming left V 0 bases short and J 2 bases short, with 11 bases between. The CDR3 DNA reads TGTGCTAGTGGTTTGGTAATTCACCCGACCTACAATGAGCAGTTCTTC. This codes for CASGLVIHPTYNEQFF.

This clonotype was observed at least ten times. The CDR3 sequence: CSARLGTRYEQYF. In nucleotides, the CDR3 is TGCAGTGCTAGACTCGGGACTCGATACGAGCAGTACTTC. The chain carries TRBV20-1 and TRBJ2-7, with TRBD2 as a possible D gene (6 bases). CDR1 DFQATT and CDR2 SNEGSKA come from the germline V gene (reference sequence). The V end lost 2 bases, the J end lost 4 bases, and 12 bases lay between the germline ends. The CDR3 covers 13 residues.

This clonotype was counted ten times or more. The rearrangement uses TRBV11-3 and TRBJ2-1; 12 positions match TRBD2. Germline CDR1 is SGHNT and CDR2 is YENEEA. This CDR3 comprises 16 residues. Trimming at V came to 5 bases and at J to 3 bases, leaving 5 bases not matched to a gene. The CDR3 here is CASSPGLAGLYNEQFF. DNA for the CDR3: TGTGCCAGCAGCCCGGGACTAGCGGGCCTCTACAATGAGCAGTTCTTC. The full variable domain, with the rest looked up from reference TRBV11-3 and TRBJ2-1, is EAGVVQSPRYKIIEKKQPVAFWCNPISGHNTLYWYLQNLGQGPELLIRYENEEAVDDSQLPKDRFSAERLKGVDSTLKIQPAELGDSAVYLCASSPGLAGLYNEQFFGPGTRLTVL.

The rearrangement links TRBV9 to TRBJ1-2, with 7 bases matching TRBD1. Germline values: CDR1 SGDLS, CDR2 YYNGEE. V shed 0 bases, J shed 3 bases, and the junction held 5 bases outside the gene matches. CDR3 size: 15 residues. CDR3 in DNA: TGTGCCAGCAGCGTAGCCGGCAGGGGGGACTATGGCTACACCTTC. Translated, it gives CASSVAGRGDYGYTF.

At least ten counts were recorded for this clonotype. The chain employs TRBV30 and TRBJ1-5, with 7 nucleotides matching TRBD1. V lost 0 bases, J lost 2 bases, and 1 base stayed unmatched. This CDR3 is 14 amino acids long. Per germline, CDR1 GTSNPN and CDR2 SVGIG (reference sequence). CDR3 region: CAWSVGQGNQPQHF. In DNA form, the CDR3 reads TGTGCCTGGAGTGTAGGACAGGGCAATCAGCCCCAGCATTTT. The full variable domain, completed using reference TRBV30 and TRBJ1-5, is SQTIHQWPATLVQPVGSPLSLECTVEGTSNPNLYWYRQAAGRGLQLLFYSVGIGQISSEVPQNLSASRPQDRQFILSSKKLLLSDSGFYLCAWSVGQGNQPQHFGDGTRLSIL.

J is TRBJ1-1 and V is TRBV30; TRBD1 agrees at 10 bases. Germline CDR1 and CDR2: GTSNPN and SVGIG (reference sequence). CDR3 length equals 13 residues. V was pared by 4 bases and J by 4 bases, with 3 bases of the junction left unmatched. The CDR3 sequence is CAWMTGGVTEAFF. CDR3 nucleotides: TGTGCCTGGATGACAGGGGGCGTCACTGAAGCTTTCTTT.

In this sample, this clonotype turned up a few times. The J gene is TRBJ1-4, the V gene TRBV7-2; D gene ambiguous. Germline lookup yields CDR1 SGHTA and CDR2 FQGNSA. The CDR3 extends over 12 amino acids. The V end lost 5 bases, the J end lost 8 bases, and 9 bases lay between the germline ends. In DNA, the CDR3 is TGTGCCAGCAGCCAAGACCACGAAAAACTGTTTTTT. Translating gives CASSQDHEKLFF.

This clonotype was counted a single time. The chain uses TRBV29-1 and TRBJ1-1; a weak D match, TRBD1 (5 bases). CDR1 and CDR2 from the germline V gene are SQVTM and ANQGSEA. With 4 bases removed from V and 11 bases from J, the gap between germline ends came to 20 bases. The CDR3 has 13 residues. The CDR3 sequence: CSVVGRLGGRAFF. The CDR3 nucleotides read TGCAGCGTTGTCGGCAGGCTGGGGGGTAGGGCTTTCTTT. Based on the CDR3 plus reference TRBV29-1 and TRBJ1-1, the full variable domain is SAVISQKPSRDICQRGTSLTIQCQVDSQVTMMFWYRQQPGQSLTLIATANQGSEATYESGFVIDKFPISRPNLTFSTLTVSNMSPEDSSIYLCSVVGRLGGRAFFGQGTRLTVV.

The genes are TRBV28 and TRBJ1-5; the D gene is possibly TRBD1 (5 bases). CDR3 size: 13 residues. V gave up 2 bases and J gave up 6 bases, with 8 bases separating them. Germline V gene sequence: CDR1 MDHEN, CDR2 SYDVKM. CDR3 amino acids: CASSLVGVQPQHF. The CDR3 coding sequence is TGTGCCAGCAGTTTAGTGGGGGTTCAGCCCCAGCATTTT.

The table lists this clonotype with many counts. The V call is TRBV7-9, the J call TRBJ1-2; no clear D gene. The ends were cut back, 7 bases at V and 3 bases at J, with 12 bases in the middle. The germline CDR1 and CDR2 sequences are SEHNR and FQNEAQ (reference sequence). CDR3 length: 13 amino acids. CDR3 sequence: CASTNLYYYGYTF. CDR3 coding DNA: TGTGCCAGCACCAATTTATACTACTATGGCTACACCTTC.

This clonotype was picked up a small number of times. The chain couples TRBV9 to TRBJ1-1, with D unresolved. The CDR3 contains 16 residues. Germline V gene data show CDR1 as SGDLS and CDR2 as YYNGEE. V was cut by 0 bases and J by 1 base, with 13 bases left in between. DNA for the CDR3: TGTGCCAGCAGCGTAGGGGAACGGCGGGGGAACACTGAAGCTTTCTTT. This gives the protein CASSVGERRGNTEAFF.

This clonotype was found many times. V gene TRBV11-2 combines with J gene TRBJ2-2; the match to TRBD2 covers 10 bases. Germline V gives CDR1 SGHAT, CDR2 FQNNGV. V trimming: 5 bases; J trimming: 5 bases; junction bases outside the gene matches: 5. CDR3 length: 15 residues. CDR3 in DNA: TGTGCCAGCAGCCGAACTAGCGGGAAGACCGGGGAGCTGTTTTTT. This encodes CASSRTSGKTGELFF.

V and J are TRBV7-2 and TRBJ2-7; 8 positions agree with TRBD2. CDR1 is SGHTA, CDR2 FQGNSA, per germline. V trimming: 5 bases; J trimming: 5 bases; junction bases outside the gene matches: 14. This CDR3 spans 16 amino acids. This CDR3 is CASSLGGEGQPHEQYF. The CDR3 bases are TGTGCCAGCAGCCTCGGGGGGGAGGGGCAGCCCCACGAGCAGTACTTC.

The sample holds many counts of this clonotype. The chain combines TRBV24-1 with TRBJ1-1; 11 bases match TRBD1. The CDR3 is 15 amino acids. The germline V gene encodes CDR1 KGHDR and CDR2 SFDVKD. Trimming removed 3 bases from V and 4 bases from J; junction bases left unmatched: 3. CDR3 sequence reads: CATSDTGTGGTEAFF. The CDR3 DNA is TGTGCCACCAGTGATACCGGGACAGGGGGCACTGAAGCTTTCTTT.

This clonotype came up a few times. The chain is built from TRBV2 and TRBJ1-5; unclear D gene. Germline CDR1 is SNHLY and CDR2 is FYNNEI. Deletions cut 2 bases from V and 7 bases from J, with 12 bases between. The CDR3 contains 14 residues. The chain's CDR3 is CASSELSDDQPQHF. DNA for the CDR3: TGTGCCAGCAGTGAATTGTCGGACGACCAGCCCCAGCATTTT. Combining the CDR3 with reference TRBV2 and TRBJ1-5 gives the whole variable domain EPEVTQTPSHQVTQMGQEVILRCVPISNHLYFYWYRQILGQKVEFLVSFYNNEISEKSEIFDDQFSVERPDGSNFTLKIRSTKLEDSAMYFCASSELSDDQPQHFGDGTRLSIL.

A few counts support this clonotype. The chain combines TRBV5-1 with TRBJ2-2, with TRBD2 matching over 10 bases. Germline V gene data show CDR1 as SGHRS and CDR2 as YFSETQ. The CDR3 runs 16 residues. The J segment lost 1 base and the V segment lost 2 bases, leaving 2 bases of the junction unmatched. Here the CDR3 DNA reads TGCGCCAGCAGCTTCGGACTAGCGGAGAACACCGGGGAGCTGTTTTTT. This sequence encodes CASSFGLAENTGELFF.

The chain carries TRBV18 and TRBJ2-1; TRBD2 matches 13 bases. J lost 7 bases, V lost 6 bases, and 9 bases had no gene match. This CDR3 is built from 16 residues. The germline CDR1 and CDR2 sequences are KGHSH and LQKENI. The CDR3 protein is CASSISGLAGENEQFF. The DNA of the CDR3 is TGTGCCAGCTCCATTTCAGGACTAGCGGGGGAAAATGAGCAGTTCTTC.

The CDR3 reads CASSLTGGRFYNEQFF. The CDR3, as DNA: TGTGCCAGCAGCTTAACAGGCGGGAGGTTCTACAATGAGCAGTTCTTC. The chain employs TRBV7-3 and TRBJ2-1; 8 bases are a match to TRBD2. Germline values: CDR1 SGHTA, CDR2 FQGTGA. V lost 0 bases to trimming and J lost 3 bases; unmatched junction nucleotides: 4. The CDR3 runs to 16 residues.